Sequencing of this T cell receptor beta chain was carried out in a study of CD8 T cells in Susac syndrome. The authors sequenced TCR beta from blood CD8+ and CD4+ T cells. TEMRA cells were enriched by FACS, and CD4+ and CD8+ T cells were negatively isolated. The CDR3 contains 16 residues. Germline V gene sequence: CDR1 SGHTA, CDR2 FQGTGA. V shed 1 base and J shed 6 bases, with 17 bases lying between them. RNA totalling roughly 0.5 to 1 ug underwent reverse transcription with random hexamers. An immunoSEQ multiplex PCR generated amplified TCR beta CDR3 products spanning 54 Vbeta and 13 Jbeta. One entry per CDR3 protein, called by TCRdb with MiXCR from the immunoSEQ multiplex PCR reads. The data show more than 150,000 distinct CDR3 sequences, approximately 95% seen once.

The chain couples TRBV7-3 to TRBJ2-3; D gene uncertain. This sequence was found in a human donor with Susac syndrome. The sequencing sample was made of CD4+ T cells from PBMCs. This chain's CDR3 is CASSLIAGPDKDTQYF. The CDR3 DNA reads TGTGCCAGCAGCTTAATAGCCGGTCCCGACAAGGATACGCAGTATTTT.